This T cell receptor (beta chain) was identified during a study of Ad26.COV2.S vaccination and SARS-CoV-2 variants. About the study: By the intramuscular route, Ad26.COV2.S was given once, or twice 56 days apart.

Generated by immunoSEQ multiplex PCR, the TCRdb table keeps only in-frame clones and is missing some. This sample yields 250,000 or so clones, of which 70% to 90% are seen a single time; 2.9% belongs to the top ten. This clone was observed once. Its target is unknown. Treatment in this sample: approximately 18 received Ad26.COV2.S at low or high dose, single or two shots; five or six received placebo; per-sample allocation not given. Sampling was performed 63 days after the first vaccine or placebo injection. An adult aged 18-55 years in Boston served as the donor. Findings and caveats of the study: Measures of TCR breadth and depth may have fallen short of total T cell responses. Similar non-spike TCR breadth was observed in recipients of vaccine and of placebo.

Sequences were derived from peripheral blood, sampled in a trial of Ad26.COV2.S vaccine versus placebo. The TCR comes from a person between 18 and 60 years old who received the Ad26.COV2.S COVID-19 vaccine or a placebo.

The CDR3 DNA reads TGTGCCAGCTCACCACCCTTGCGACAAGAGACCCAGTACTTC. Translating gives CASSPPLRQETQYF. This sequence joins TRBV18 and TRBJ2-5; D gene uncertain. CDR3 size: 14 residues. The V gene lost 0 bases and the J gene lost 2 bases, with 7 bases spanning the gap. CDR1 and CDR2 (germline): KGHSH, LQKENI.